A selection of T cell receptor beta chains follows, all from one sample in a study of T cells after yellow fever vaccination. TCRdb independently ran MiXCR on the 5' RACE reads; one entry per CDR3 protein. The data show more than 95,000 distinct CDR3 sequences, around 15% seen once. Sequencing was performed on CD8+ T cells sorted from PBMCs, taken 5 days after the yellow fever booster vaccination. These TCRs come from a man younger than 35 who received the YFV17D yellow fever vaccine. The CDR3 runs from the conserved cysteine through the conserved F or W. A D gene is named only where the DNA matches it firmly. Expanded clones get a size class; other rows say once, few or many, or leave the size out.

NA,NA,TRBV4-1,TRBJ1-5,CASSPWGTGRQPQHF,TGCGCCAGCAGCCCATGGGGAACAGGGCGTCAGCCCCAGCATTTT
NA,NA,TRBV5-1,TRBJ1-1,CASSFDRIRHTEAFF,TGCGCCAGCAGCTTCGACAGGATAAGGCACACTGAAGCTTTCTTT
NA,NA,TRBV20-1,TRBJ2-7,CSAISKPRYEQYF,TGCAGTGCTATAAGCAAGCCTCGCTACGAGCAGTACTTC
once,NA,TRBV5-1,TRBJ1-2,CASSPRRGYTF,TGCGCCAGCAGCCCGAGACGGGGCTACACCTTC
NA,TRBD2,TRBV5-1,TRBJ2-3,CASSAAGTSGGAEDTQYF,TGCGCCAGCAGCGCCGCCGGGACTAGCGGGGGGGCGGAAGATACGCAGTATTTT
NA,NA,TRBV11-2,TRBJ1-1,CASSLGAGLEAFF,TGTGCCAGCAGCTTAGGAGCGGGACTAGAAGCTTTCTTT
NA,NA,TRBV30,TRBJ2-7,CAWSTDGTYEQYF,TGTGCCTGGAGTACTGACGGGACGTACGAGCAGTACTTC
NA,TRBD1,TRBV18,TRBJ1-5,CASSLDRGHQPQHF,TGTGCCAGCTCACTAGACAGGGGGCATCAGCCCCAGCATTTT
few,TRBD1,TRBV12-5,TRBJ1-1,CASGFWTGRNAFF,TGTGCTAGTGGTTTTTGGACAGGGCGGAACGCTTTCTTT
NA,NA,TRBV7-8,TRBJ1-4,CASSLSNEKLFF,TGTGCCAGCAGCTTATCTAATGAAAAACTGTTTTTT